These 17 T cell receptor beta chains were sequenced from one sample in a study of OX40 agonist ivuxolimab in advanced cancers. Generated by immunoSEQ multiplex PCR, the TCRdb table keeps only in-frame clones and is missing some. The sample carries about 77,000 clones, 80% to 90% recorded once. The input for sequencing was CD4+ or CD8+ T cells sorted from blood, taken in a trial of the OX40 agonist ivuxolimab. These receptors all stem from an adult with an advanced solid tumor such as melanoma, head and neck, liver or kidney cancer.

This rearrangement joins TRBV5-3 to TRBJ2-1, with D perhaps TRBD2 (7 bases). TRBV5-3 is given ORF status, its function remaining uncertain. The CDR3 is 14 amino acids. Trimming cost V 4 bases and J 2 bases, with 10 bases left between them. CDR3 nucleotides: TGTGCCAGAAGCCCGGGGGGCCCCTACAATGAGCAGTTCTTC. Translation gives CARSPGGPYNEQFF.

The chain links TRBV19 to TRBJ2-1; 14 bases line up with TRBD2. V was pared by 4 bases and J by 5 bases, with 4 bases of the junction left unmatched. This CDR3 has 16 amino acids. Per germline, CDR1 LNHDA and CDR2 SQIVND (reference sequence). In nucleotides, the CDR3 is TGTGCCAGTAGTACCCCGGGACTAGCGGGGGACAATGAGCAGTTCTTC. This gives the protein CASSTPGLAGDNEQFF.

J is TRBJ2-2 and V is TRBV2; possible D gene TRBD2, 5 bases. Trimming pared 5 bases from V and 3 bases from J, leaving 7 bases between. The CDR3 runs 13 residues. Per the germline V gene, CDR1 is SNHLY and CDR2 is FYNNEI. CDR3 in amino acids: CASSPGDTGELFF. The CDR3 DNA is TGTGCCAGCAGTCCCGGGGACACCGGGGAGCTGTTTTTT.

The chain has TRBV5-6 and TRBJ2-5; D is undetermined. Between the trimmed V and J ends, which lost 3 bases and 4 bases, there was a span of 13 bases. Germline V lookup: CDR1 SGHDT, CDR2 YYEEEE. This CDR3 has 14 amino acids. CDR3 sequence: CASSSLTVRETQYF. CDR3 nucleotide sequence: TGTGCCAGCAGCTCCCTGACGGTTAGAGAGACCCAGTACTTC.

This clone was detected once. The V and J genes are TRBV7-2 and TRBJ1-5; D is possibly TRBD1 (5 bases). Germline-derived CDR1 and CDR2 are SGHTA and FQGNSA. V dropped 5 bases and J dropped 2 bases, with 10 bases sitting between them. The CDR3 runs to 14 residues. In DNA, the CDR3 is TGTGCCAGCAGCGTAGACAGCGGCAATCAGCCCCAGCATTTT. This codes for CASSVDSGNQPQHF.

This chain uses TRBV5-5 with TRBJ2-2, with TRBD1 identical over 9 bases. Germline CDR1 is SGHKS and CDR2 is YYEKEE (reference sequence). J was trimmed by 7 bases and V by 4 bases; bases with no gene match: 2. The CDR3 covers 13 residues. CDR3: CASSTGGHGELFF. CDR3 in DNA: TGTGCCAGCAGCACAGGGGGCCACGGGGAGCTGTTTTTT.

This clone has only a few counts. The chain recombines TRBV7-2 with TRBJ2-7; TRBD2 matches 12 bases. V gave up 3 bases and J gave up 4 bases; unmatched junction bases: 4. Germline V gene data show CDR1 as SGHTA and CDR2 as FQGNSA. This CDR3 has 15 amino acids. CDR3: CASSFRTSGIYEQYF. For the CDR3, the DNA is TGTGCCAGCAGCTTTCGGACTAGCGGGATTTACGAGCAGTACTTC.

The rearrangement joins TRBV7-9 to TRBJ2-1; D unresolved. The CDR3 length is 12 residues. The germline V gene has CDR1 SEHNR and CDR2 FQNEAQ (reference sequence). Trimming cost V 3 bases and J 10 bases, with 10 bases left between them. CDR3 region: CASSFSYGEQFF. The CDR3 DNA is TGTGCCAGCAGCTTCTCTTACGGGGAGCAGTTCTTC.

This rearrangement joins TRBV19 to TRBJ1-1, with a tentative D call TRBD1 (5 bases). This CDR3 region has 12 residues. Trimming took 5 bases from V and 11 from J, leaving 15 bases between them. CDR1 and CDR2 (germline): LNHDA, SQIVND (reference sequence). In nucleotides, the CDR3 is TGTGCCAGTAGTTTGCCAGGGATGATGGCTTTCTTT. It specifies CASSLPGMMAFF.

With regard to this clone: The identical CDR3 is also encoded by other nucleotide sequences in the sample. V usage is TRBV5-1 and J usage is TRBJ2-5; D not certain. V was cut by 2 bases and J by 1 base, with 0 bases left in between. CDR1 is SGHRS, CDR2 YFSETQ, per germline. CDR3 length: 11 residues. CDR3 coding DNA: TGCGCCAGCAGCTTCCAAGAGACCCAGTACTTC. Translating gives CASSFQETQYF.

The CDR3 here is CASSNHGGVGDTQYF. CDR3 nucleotides: TGTGCCAGCAGTAACCATGGGGGGGTGGGAGATACGCAGTATTTT. The chain combines TRBV28 with TRBJ2-3, with 7 nucleotides matching TRBD2. Germline V gene lookup returns CDR1 MDHEN and CDR2 SYDVKM. Unmatched junction bases numbered 10, after V lost 5 bases and J lost 5 bases. The CDR3 has 15 residues.

This chain connects TRBV7-2 to TRBJ2-3; the D gene is possibly TRBD2 (5 bases). The V end was cut by 0 bases, the J end by 0 bases, with 10 bases between. The germline gives CDR1 SGHTA, CDR2 FQGNSA. The length of the CDR3 is 16 residues. The CDR3: CASSLAAGISTDTQYF. In DNA form, the CDR3 reads TGTGCCAGCAGCTTAGCGGCCGGGATTAGCACAGATACGCAGTATTTT.

The chain recombines TRBV19 with TRBJ2-4; the D gene is possibly TRBD2 (5 bases). Looked up from germline, CDR1 is LNHDA and CDR2 is SQIVND (reference sequence). This CDR3 has 15 residues. Trimming cost V 7 bases and J 2 bases, with 15 bases left between them. CDR3 protein: CASTHAGDSKNIQYF. DNA of the CDR3: TGTGCCAGTACCCATGCCGGGGATTCCAAAAACATTCAGTACTTC. The full variable domain, in which reference TRBV19 and TRBJ2-4 provide the parts outside the CDR3, is DGGITQSPKYLFRKEGQNVTLSCEQNLNHDAMYWYRQDPGQGLRLIYYSQIVNDFQKGDIAEGYSVSREKKESFPLTVTSAQKNPTAFYLCASTHAGDSKNIQYFGAGTRLSVL.

The CDR3 DNA is TGTGCCAGCTCACCACTTGGTCTAGGGATGGAGACCCAGTACTTC. This translates into CASSPLGLGMETQYF. The chain uses TRBV18 and TRBJ2-5; D unresolved. V lost 1 base, J lost 5 bases, and 14 bases lay in between. The CDR3 consists of 15 residues. CDR1 is KGHSH and CDR2 is LQKENI in the germline V gene.

This chain connects TRBV7-9 to TRBJ1-5; D remains unclear. CDR3 length: 12 residues. Trimming removed 3 bases from V and 9 bases from J, with 9 bases in between. Germline V gene data show CDR1 as SEHNR and CDR2 as FQNEAQ (reference sequence). The CDR3 DNA reads TGTGCCAGCAGCTTGGACGTGGCGCCCCAGCATTTT. Protein sequence: CASSLDVAPQHF.

The chain joins TRBV6-1 to TRBJ1-1, with D possibly matching TRBD1 (6 bases). Germline lookup yields CDR1 MNHNS and CDR2 SASEGT. The CDR3 is made up of 13 amino acids. The V and J ends lost 6 bases and 1 base respectively, with 9 bases between them. The CDR3 bases are TGTGCCAGCAGGGACAGCCAGAACACTGAAGCTTTCTTT. Protein: CASRDSQNTEAFF.

This rearrangement joins TRBV11-3 to TRBJ2-3; a weak D match, TRBD2 (6 bases). The CDR3 sequence is 13 residues long. The V end lost 5 bases, the J end lost 4 bases, and 10 bases lay between the germline ends. Per the germline V gene, CDR1 is SGHNT and CDR2 is YENEEA. CDR3 coding DNA: TGTGCCAGCAGCCGGGGCGGGGCAGATACGCAGTATTTT. It encodes CASSRGGADTQYF.